The clone carrying this TCR beta chain turned up a few times. Its antigen is unknown. Expressed TCRB transcripts were sequenced because the entire RNA isolate underwent reverse transcription. Average reads for naive, central memory and regulatory T cell samples were some 3.9 million. This table comes from immunoSEQ multiplex PCR, and its TCRdb copy is limited to in-frame clones, with some not included. The sample consists of about 340,000 clones, about 14% of them appearing once. This sample was taken from a study of beta chain features in type 1 diabetes. Study-wide points: Shorter TCRB CDR3s, moderately but significantly so, marked every one of the four CD4+ subsets in Type 1 diabetes patients.

It was via CD45RO/CCR7/CD25/CD127/CD95/CD27 that CD4+ naive, central memory, regulatory and stem cell-like memory cells were sorted. V dropped 3 bases and J dropped 2; count of bases not matched to a gene: 9. The CDR3 consists of 18 residues. Per the germline V gene, CDR1 is SGHDT and CDR2 is YYEEEE. The TCR sequence derives from a young woman with type 1 diabetes. This chain links TRBV5-6 with TRBJ2-6; 9 positions agree with TRBD1. The sample was naive CD4+ T cells from blood. DNA for the CDR3: TGTGCCAGCAGCTACCCGGGACAGGGCTTACCTGGGGCCAACGTCCTGACTTTC. Protein sequence: CASSYPGQGLPGANVLTF. Using reference TRBV5-6 and TRBJ2-6 for the parts outside the CDR3, the full variable domain is DAGVTQSPTHLIKTRGQQVTLRCSPKSGHDTVSWYQQALGQGPQFIFQYYEEEERQRGNFPDRFSGHQFPNYSSELNVNALLLGDSALYLCASSYPGQGLPGANVLTFGAGSRLTVL.